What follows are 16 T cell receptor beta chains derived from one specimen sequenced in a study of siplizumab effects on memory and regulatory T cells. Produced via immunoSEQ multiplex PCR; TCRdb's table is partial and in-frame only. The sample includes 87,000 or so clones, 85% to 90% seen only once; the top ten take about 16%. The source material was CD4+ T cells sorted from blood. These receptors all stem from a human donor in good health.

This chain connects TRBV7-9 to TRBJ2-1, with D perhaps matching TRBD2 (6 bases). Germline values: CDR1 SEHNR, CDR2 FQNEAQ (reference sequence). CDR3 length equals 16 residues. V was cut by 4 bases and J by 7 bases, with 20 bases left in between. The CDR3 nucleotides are TGTGCCAGCAGCTCGAAGGGACTCTGGAGCGGAAATGAGCAGTTCTTC. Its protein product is CASSSKGLWSGNEQFF. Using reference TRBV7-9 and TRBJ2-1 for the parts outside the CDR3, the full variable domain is DTGVSQNPRHKITKRGQNVTFRCDPISEHNRLYWYRQTLGQGPEFLTYFQNEAQLEKSRLLSDRFSAERPKGSFSTLEIQRTEQGDSAMYLCASSSKGLWSGNEQFFGPGTRLTVL.

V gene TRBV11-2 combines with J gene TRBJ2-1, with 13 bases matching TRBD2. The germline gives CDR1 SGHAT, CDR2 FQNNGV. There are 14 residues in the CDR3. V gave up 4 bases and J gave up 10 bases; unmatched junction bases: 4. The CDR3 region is CASSSLGLAGEQFF. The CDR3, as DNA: TGTGCCAGCAGCTCCCTGGGACTAGCGGGGGAGCAGTTCTTC. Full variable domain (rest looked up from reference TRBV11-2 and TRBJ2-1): EAGVAQSPRYKIIEKRQSVAFWCNPISGHATLYWYQQILGQGPKLLIQFQNNGVVDDSQLPKDRFSAERLKGVDSTLKIQPAKLEDSAVYLCASSSLGLAGEQFFGPGTRLTVL.

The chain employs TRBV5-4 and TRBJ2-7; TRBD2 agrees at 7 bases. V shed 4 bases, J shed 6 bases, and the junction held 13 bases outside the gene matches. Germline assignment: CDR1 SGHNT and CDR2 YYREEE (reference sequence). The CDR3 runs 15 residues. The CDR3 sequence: CASSAGTMREGEQYF. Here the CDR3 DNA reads TGTGCCAGCAGCGCAGGGACTATGAGAGAAGGCGAGCAGTACTTC.

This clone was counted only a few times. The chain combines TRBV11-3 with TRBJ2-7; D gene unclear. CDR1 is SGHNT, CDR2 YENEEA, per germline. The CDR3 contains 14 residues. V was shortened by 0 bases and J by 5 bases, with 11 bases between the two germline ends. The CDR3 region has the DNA TGTGCCAGCAGCTTAGATCGGCTAGTGAACGAGCAGTACTTC. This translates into CASSLDRLVNEQYF.

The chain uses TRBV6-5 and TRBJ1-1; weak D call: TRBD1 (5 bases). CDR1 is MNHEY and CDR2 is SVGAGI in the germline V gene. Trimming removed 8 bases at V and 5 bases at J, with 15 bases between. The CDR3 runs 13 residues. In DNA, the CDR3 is TGTGCCAGCTCCCCAGGGTACGTGACTGAAGCTTTCTTT. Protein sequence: CASSPGYVTEAFF.

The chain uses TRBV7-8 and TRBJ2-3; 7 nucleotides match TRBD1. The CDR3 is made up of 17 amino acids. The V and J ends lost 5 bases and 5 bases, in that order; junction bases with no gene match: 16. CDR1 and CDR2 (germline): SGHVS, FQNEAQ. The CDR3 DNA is TGTGCCAGCAGCCCAAGGTCCCAGGGGGTTGCGGTAGATACGCAGTATTTT. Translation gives CASSPRSQGVAVDTQYF.

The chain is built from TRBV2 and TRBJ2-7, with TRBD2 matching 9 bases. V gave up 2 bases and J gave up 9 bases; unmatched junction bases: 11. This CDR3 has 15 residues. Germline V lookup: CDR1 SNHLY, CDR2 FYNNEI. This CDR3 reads CASSEKVAGATWQYF. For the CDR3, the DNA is TGTGCCAGCAGTGAAAAGGTAGCGGGGGCTACGTGGCAGTACTTC.

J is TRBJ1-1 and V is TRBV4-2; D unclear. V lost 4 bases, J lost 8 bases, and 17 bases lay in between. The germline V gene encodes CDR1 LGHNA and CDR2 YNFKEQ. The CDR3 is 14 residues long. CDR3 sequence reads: CASSLTVSRSEAFF. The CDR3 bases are TGTGCCAGCAGCCTGACCGTGAGTAGGTCCGAAGCTTTCTTT.

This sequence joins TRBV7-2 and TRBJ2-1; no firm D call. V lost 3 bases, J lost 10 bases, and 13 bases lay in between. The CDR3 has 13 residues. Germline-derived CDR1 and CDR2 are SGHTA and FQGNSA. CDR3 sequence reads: CASSFLGRTEQFF. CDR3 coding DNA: TGTGCCAGCAGCTTTCTAGGACGGACGGAGCAGTTCTTC.

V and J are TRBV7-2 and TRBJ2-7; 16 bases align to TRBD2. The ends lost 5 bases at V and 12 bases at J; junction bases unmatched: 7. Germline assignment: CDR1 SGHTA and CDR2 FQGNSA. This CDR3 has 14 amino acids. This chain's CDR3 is CASSPGTSGRGLYF. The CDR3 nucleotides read TGTGCCAGCAGCCCAGGGACTAGCGGGAGGGGCCTGTACTTC.

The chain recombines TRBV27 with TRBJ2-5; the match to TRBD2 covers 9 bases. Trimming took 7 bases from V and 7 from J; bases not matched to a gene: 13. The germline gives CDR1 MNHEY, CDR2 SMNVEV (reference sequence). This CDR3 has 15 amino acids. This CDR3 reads CASTPLGSGRGTQYF. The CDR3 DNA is TGTGCCAGCACTCCTCTGGGTAGCGGGAGAGGGACCCAGTACTTC.

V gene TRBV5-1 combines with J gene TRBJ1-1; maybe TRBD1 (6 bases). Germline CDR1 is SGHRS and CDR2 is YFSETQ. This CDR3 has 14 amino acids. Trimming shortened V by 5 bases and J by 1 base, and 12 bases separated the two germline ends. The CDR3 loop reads CASSSTGQNTEAFF. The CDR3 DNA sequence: TGCGCCAGCAGTTCGACAGGCCAGAACACTGAAGCTTTCTTT.

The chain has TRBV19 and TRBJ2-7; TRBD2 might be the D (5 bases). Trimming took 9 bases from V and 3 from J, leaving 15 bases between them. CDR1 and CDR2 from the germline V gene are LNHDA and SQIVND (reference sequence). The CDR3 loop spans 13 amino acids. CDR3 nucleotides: TGTGCCAGCGGACGCGGACTTATCTACGAGCAGTACTTC. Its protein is CASGRGLIYEQYF.

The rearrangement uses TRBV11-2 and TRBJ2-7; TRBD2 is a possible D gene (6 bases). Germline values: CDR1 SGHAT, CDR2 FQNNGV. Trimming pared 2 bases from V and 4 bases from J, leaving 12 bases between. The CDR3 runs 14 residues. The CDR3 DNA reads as TGTGCCAGCAGCTTAAACGCGGGAAGGTACGAGCAGTACTTC. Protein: CASSLNAGRYEQYF.

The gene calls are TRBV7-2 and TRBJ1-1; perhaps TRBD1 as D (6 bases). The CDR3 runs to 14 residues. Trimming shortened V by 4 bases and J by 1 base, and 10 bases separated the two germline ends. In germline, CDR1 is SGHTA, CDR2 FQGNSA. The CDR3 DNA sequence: TGTGCCAGCAGCTCGGGGGGCGCGAACACTGAAGCTTTCTTT. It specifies CASSSGGANTEAFF. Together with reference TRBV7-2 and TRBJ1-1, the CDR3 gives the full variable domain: GAGVSQSPSNKVTEKGKDVELRCDPISGHTALYWYRQSLGQGLEFLIYFQGNSAPDKSGLPSDRFSAERTGGSVSTLTIQRTQQEDSAVYLCASSSGGANTEAFFGQGTRLTVV.

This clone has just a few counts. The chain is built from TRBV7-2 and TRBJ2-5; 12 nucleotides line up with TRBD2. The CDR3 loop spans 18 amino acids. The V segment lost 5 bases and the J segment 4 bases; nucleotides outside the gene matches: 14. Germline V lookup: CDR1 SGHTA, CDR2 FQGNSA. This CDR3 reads CASSKKTRTSGKRETQYF. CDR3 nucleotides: TGTGCCAGCAGCAAAAAAACCAGGACTAGCGGGAAGAGAGAGACCCAGTACTTC.